Sequencing of this T cell receptor beta chain was carried out in a study of cytomegalovirus exposure and HLA in healthy donors. Study-level results: In a later analysis, at a false discovery rate of 0.05, approximately 18,000 TCR beta sequences were associated with HLA alleles.

A remark on this clone: Its specificity is unknown.

The PCR employed 60 Vbeta primers together with 13 Jbeta primers. TCRdb's copy holds only in-frame clones and misses some; the assay was immunoSEQ multiplex PCR. The table records 150,000 to 200,000 clones, 79% of them present only once. J was trimmed by 5 bases and V by 4 bases; bases with no gene match: 12. The CDR3 loop spans 17 amino acids. Germline CDR1 reads SEHNR; CDR2 reads FQNEAQ (reference sequence). Material for sequencing was PBMCs. The rearrangement joins TRBV7-9 to TRBJ2-7; 12 bases agree with TRBD2. This clonotype was sampled from a young woman in good health and CMV-seropositive. CDR3 DNA: TGTGCCAGCAGCTCCCAACTGACTAGCGGGGGATCCCACGAGCAGTACTTC. Amino acid sequence: CASSSQLTSGGSHEQYF.